Here is one T cell receptor beta chain with its context. CDR1 is ENHRY, CDR2 SYGVKD, per germline. V was cut by 3 bases and J by 1 base, with 15 bases left in between. The CDR3 totals 16 residues. Methods used by the authors: The assay estimated nucleated cells by amplifying reference gene primers. Data came from immunoSEQ multiplex PCR; TCRdb stores just in-frame clones and leaves some out. The V and J calls and clone size are taken from that table; D and trimming were inferred from the DNA. The table has roughly 54,000 clones, about 90% seen once. The data originate from a study of blood T cell repertoires in COVID-19. On the study more broadly: Samples of COVID-19 (acute and convalescent) were obtained from the United States, Italy and Spain. Nucleic acid was either cDNA or gDNA, and it came from T cells, B-cell-depleted T cells, or PBMCs.

The chain recombines TRBV10-3 with TRBJ1-1; D call uncertain. The sequence came from a woman aged 60-75 years with active or convalescent COVID-19. The sample taken for sequencing was peripheral blood. The CDR3 sequence is CAISDSRAAKNTEAFF. CDR3 sequence (DNA): TGTGCCATCAGTGATTCTCGAGCTGCCAAGAACACTGAAGCTTTCTTT.